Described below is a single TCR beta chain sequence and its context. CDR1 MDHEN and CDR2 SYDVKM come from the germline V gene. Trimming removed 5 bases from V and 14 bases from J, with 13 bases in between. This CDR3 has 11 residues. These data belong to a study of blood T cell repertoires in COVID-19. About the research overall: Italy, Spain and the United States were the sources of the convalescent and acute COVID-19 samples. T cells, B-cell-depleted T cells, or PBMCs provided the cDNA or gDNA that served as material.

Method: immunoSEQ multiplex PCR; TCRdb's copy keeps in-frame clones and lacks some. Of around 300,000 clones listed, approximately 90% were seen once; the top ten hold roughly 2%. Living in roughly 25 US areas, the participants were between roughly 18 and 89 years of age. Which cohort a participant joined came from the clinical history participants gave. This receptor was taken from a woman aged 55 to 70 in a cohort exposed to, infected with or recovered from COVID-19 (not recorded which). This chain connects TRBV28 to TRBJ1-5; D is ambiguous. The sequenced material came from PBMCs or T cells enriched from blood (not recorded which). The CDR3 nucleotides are TGTGCCAGCAGTCTCCCCCCAGTTAAGCATTTT. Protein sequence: CASSLPPVKHF.